The rows below give T cell receptor beta chains drawn from one sample of a study of CD8 T cells in Susac syndrome. TCRdb re-derived calls from the immunoSEQ multiplex PCR reads in MiXCR, one entry per CDR3 protein. The sample yields 180,000 or so distinct CDR3 sequences, around 95% seen once. Sequencing input: CD4+ T cells from PBMCs. The receptors stem from a human donor with multiple sclerosis. Each CDR3 is given with its conserved first and last residue. Fields, in order: D gene, clone size, J gene, V gene, CDR3 DNA, CDR3 protein. A D gene is named only where the DNA matches it firmly. Rows may omit the clone size; those that give it use once, few, many or a size class.

TRBD1 | . | TRBJ2-7 | TRBV20-1 | TGCAGTGTTCGGAGTGGGACAGGGGTCTACGAGCAGTACTTC | CSVRSGTGVYEQYF
. | . | TRBJ2-5 | TRBV9 | TGTGCCAGCAGCCCAAGGCCGGCTGAAGAGACCCAGTACTTC | CASSPRPAEETQYF
. | few | TRBJ2-5 | TRBV12-3/TRBV12-4 | TGTGCCAGCAGTTTAGGACTATCTACGCAGACCCAGTACTTC | CASSLGLSTQTQYF
. | . | TRBJ2-1 | TRBV28 | TGTGCCAGCAGCATCTCCTACAATGAGCAGTTCTTC | CASSISYNEQFF
. | . | TRBJ2-6 | TRBV30 | TGTGCCTGGAGTGTGGGCTTCTCTGGGGCCAACGTCCTGACTTTC | CAWSVGFSGANVLTF
TRBD2 | . | TRBJ2-1 | TRBV7-3 | TGTGCCAGCAGCCCCTTAGCGGGGCCTCCCTACAATGAGCAGTTCTTC | CASSPLAGPPYNEQFF
. | . | TRBJ1-2 | TRBV5-1 | TGCGCCAGCAGCTTCAGGGATCGAGACTACACCTTC | CASSFRDRDYTF
TRBD1 | . | TRBJ2-7 | TRBV28 | TGTGCCAGCAGGACCCCGGGACAGGGGGCTGTCGAGCAGTACTTC | CASRTPGQGAVEQYF
TRBD2 | . | TRBJ2-1 | TRBV13 | TGTGCCAGCAGCTTCTGGACTAGCGGGGGGGCAATTGAGCAGTTCTTC | CASSFWTSGGAIEQFF
. | . | TRBJ1-5 | TRBV2 | TGTGCCAGCACGGGAGAGTATAGCAATCAGCCCCAGCATTTT | CASTGEYSNQPQHF
. | . | TRBJ2-5 | TRBV29-1 | TGCAGCGTGGGAGCGGGTGAGACCCAGTACTTC | CSVGAGETQYF
. | . | TRBJ2-1 | TRBV5-1 | TGCGCCAGCAGCTCCGCGGGAAGCTCCTACAATGAGCAGTTCTTC | CASSSAGSSYNEQFF
. | once | TRBJ2-5 | TRBV5-1 | TGCGCCAGCAGTCGGGGACACCTCCAAGAGACCCAGTACTTC | CASSRGHLQETQYF
. | . | TRBJ2-7 | TRBV25-1 | TGTGCCAGCAGGGACGAAGCCTACGAGCAGTACTTC | CASRDEAYEQYF
. | once | TRBJ1-1 | TRBV12-3/TRBV12-4 | TGTGCCAGCAGAAAACAGGGTGACACTGAAGCTTTCTTT | CASRKQGDTEAFF
. | . | TRBJ1-4 | TRBV20-1 | TGCAGTGCTACACAGGAGAATAATGAAAAACTGTTTTTT | CSATQENNEKLFF
. | once | TRBJ2-5 | TRBV27 | TGTGCCAGTCCGGGACGGACCCAAGAGACCCAGTACTTC | CASPGRTQETQYF
TRBD1 | . | TRBJ2-1 | TRBV20-1 | TGCAGTGCGGGACAGGGAATTAGCTCCTACAATGAGCAGTTCTTC | CSAGQGISSYNEQFF
. | . | TRBJ2-7 | TRBV12-3/TRBV12-4 | TGTGCCAGCAGATGGTCAGGGGACTCCTACGAGCAGTACTTC | CASRWSGDSYEQYF
TRBD1 | . | TRBJ1-4 | TRBV30 | TGTGCCTGGACCCTCGGACAGGGTTGGGAAAAACTGTTTTTT | CAWTLGQGWEKLFF
TRBD2 | . | TRBJ2-5 | TRBV5-4 | TGTGCCAGCAGTACTGGACTAGAAGAGACCCAGTACTTC | CASSTGLEETQYF
TRBD1 | . | TRBJ1-5 | TRBV11-2 | TGTGCCAGCAGCTTCTCCGGGACAGCGAATCAGCCCCAGCATTTT | CASSFSGTANQPQHF
. | . | TRBJ2-3 | TRBV6-1 | TGTGCCAGCACCCCCAGGCCGGGGTCACCACTTTTAGATACGCAGTATTTT | CASTPRPGSPLLDTQYF
. | . | TRBJ1-6 | TRBV12-3/TRBV12-4 | TGTGCCAGCAGTTTAGCGCTAGGCAGGAGATTATATAATTCACCCCTCCACTTT | CASSLALGRRLYNSPLHF
TRBD2 | . | TRBJ2-1 | TRBV9 | TGTGCCAGCAGCCCACGGGGAACTAGCGGGGGTACTGAGCAGTTCTTC | CASSPRGTSGGTEQFF
. | . | TRBJ2-3 | TRBV12-3/TRBV12-4 | TGTGCCAGCAGTTTGGGAGCGGATACGCAGTATTTT | CASSLGADTQYF
. | once | TRBJ1-5 | TRBV25-1 | TGTGCCAGCAGTGACCGGACAGAGAGCAATCAGCCCCAGCATTTT | CASSDRTESNQPQHF
. | . | TRBJ1-2 | TRBV5-6 | TGTGCCAGCAGCAGAAACAGGGTTGGACCGGACTATGGCTACACCTTC | CASSRNRVGPDYGYTF
. | . | TRBJ2-7 | TRBV15 | TGTGCCACCAGCAGAGGGGGGGACTACGAGCAGTACTTC | CATSRGGDYEQYF
. | . | TRBJ2-7 | TRBV29-1 | TGCAGCGTTGCCTGGACAGTTACAGACGAGCAGTACTTC | CSVAWTVTDEQYF
. | . | TRBJ1-6 | TRBV30 | TGTGCCTGGAGCGGCGAGGGGGGCTCCTATAATTCACCCCTCCACTTT | CAWSGEGGSYNSPLHF
. | . | TRBJ1-6 | TRBV20-1 | TGCAGTGCTAGAAAAGACACCAATAATTCACCCCTCCACTTT | CSARKDTNNSPLHF
. | . | TRBJ1-1 | TRBV15 | TGTGCCATCGCGGCTGGGGATATGAACACTGAAGCTTTCTTT | CAIAAGDMNTEAFF
TRBD2 | . | TRBJ2-2 | TRBV20-1 | TGCAGTGCTCTAGCGGGGATCACCGGGGAGCTGTTTTTT | CSALAGITGELFF
. | once | TRBJ2-1 | TRBV12-3/TRBV12-4 | TGTGCCAGCAGTTTAGAGGGTAGCCATGAGCAGTTCTTC | CASSLEGSHEQFF
TRBD1 | . | TRBJ2-7 | TRBV6-6 | TGTGCCAGCAGTTCCCGACAGGGGTCGTACTTC | CASSSRQGSYF
. | . | TRBJ2-1 | TRBV20-1 | TGCAGTGCTAGTCCAGGGGCCTACAATGAGCAGTTCTTC | CSASPGAYNEQFF
. | once | TRBJ1-6 | TRBV15 | TGTGCCACCAGCAGAGATCCGAGGCGAACCCTCCACTTT | CATSRDPRRTLHF
TRBD2 | . | TRBJ2-3 | TRBV9 | TGTGCCAGCAGCGAGCTAGCGGGGGAGAATCCAGATACGCAGTATTTT | CASSELAGENPDTQYF
. | . | TRBJ2-7 | TRBV5-6 | TGTGCCAGCAGCTTCCCACCACAGGCGGCGAGTTACGAGCAGTACTTC | CASSFPPQAASYEQYF
. | . | TRBJ1-4 | TRBV18 | TGTGCCACCCGGGGGCAGACTAATGAAAAACTGTTTTTT | CATRGQTNEKLFF
TRBD2 | . | TRBJ2-1 | TRBV9 | TGTGCCAGCAGCGTAGCTGGCGGGGGGCTTTACAATGAGCAGTTCTTC | CASSVAGGGLYNEQFF
TRBD1 | . | TRBJ2-7 | TRBV6-1 | TGTGCCAGCAGGACGCCGGTGGGACAGGGAGTGATGGGGTCCTACGAGCAGTACTTC | CASRTPVGQGVMGSYEQYF
TRBD1 | . | TRBJ2-1 | TRBV6-2/TRBV6-3 | TGTGCCAGCAGTTGGGGAGGGACAGGGACGGACAATGAGCAGTTCTTC | CASSWGGTGTDNEQFF
. | . | TRBJ2-5 | TRBV5-8 | TGTGCCAGCAGCTTCTTCGGGGAGGAGACCCAGTACTTC | CASSFFGEETQYF
. | . | TRBJ2-7 | TRBV11-3 | TGTGCCAGCGCCCCCAGGTTAGGGAAGCGGAACGAGCAGTACTTC | CASAPRLGKRNEQYF
TRBD2 | . | TRBJ2-7 | TRBV19 | TGTGCCAGTAATAGCGGGGGGGCCTACGAGCAGTACTTC | CASNSGGAYEQYF
. | few | TRBJ2-5 | TRBV5-6 | TGTGCCAGCAGTTTAGGGGTGACCCAGTACTTC | CASSLGVTQYF